This T cell receptor (beta chain) was recovered during a study of blood T cell repertoires in COVID-19. Turning to the study itself: COVID-19 samples from acute and convalescent phases originated in the United States, Italy and Spain. From T cells, B-cell-depleted T cells, or PBMCs came the material, which was cDNA or gDNA.

Per the study methods: Amplifying reference gene primers gave estimates of nucleated cell counts. Profiling relied on immunoSEQ multiplex PCR, and the TCRdb table lists in-frame clones only, not all of them. The D gene and trimming were derived from the DNA, and the V and J assignments and clone size from that table. Here the sample spans almost 55,000 clones, 84% being singletons. CDR3 length: 13 residues. The germline V gene has CDR1 MNHEY and CDR2 SVGEGT. V dropped 4 bases and J dropped 3; count of bases not matched to a gene: 2. This chain connects TRBV6-2 or TRBV6-3 to TRBJ1-2, with TRBD1 matching 7 bases. The receptor comes from a man aged 50 to 59 with acute or convalescent COVID-19. Sequencing input: peripheral blood. CDR3 in DNA: TGTGCCAGCAGTTGGGACAGCTACTATGGCTACACCTTC. Translating gives CASSWDSYYGYTF.